This T cell receptor beta chain is drawn from a study of CD8 T cells in Susac syndrome. With regard to this clonotype: Its antigen is undetermined.

General study results and limits: Individuals included in the TCR sequencing and HLA analysis were acknowledged by the study to be relatively few in number.

Sequencing of TCR beta was performed on blood CD8+ T cells and on blood CD4+ T cells. TEMRA cells were enriched by FACS, while CD8+ and CD4+ T cells were obtained through a negative isolation that was performed magnetically. Germline CDR1 SGHRS, CDR2 YFSETQ. V was pared by 1 base and J by 3 bases, with 8 bases between. This CDR3 region has 13 residues. Reverse transcription of roughly 0.45 to 1 ug RNA used random hexamers. Amplification of the TCR beta CDR3 was carried out by immunoSEQ multiplex PCR, which spanned a total of 54 Vbeta and 13 Jbeta segments. TCRdb reprocessed the immunoSEQ multiplex PCR reads via MiXCR and lists one record per CDR3 protein. This table holds more than 120,000 distinct CDR3 sequences, approximately 93% found once.

Sequenced sample: CD4+ T cells from PBMCs. The rearrangement uses TRBV5-1 and TRBJ2-7; D gene unclear. The TCR was taken from a human donor in good health. CDR3 amino acids: CASSLLGDYEQYF. CDR3 coding DNA: TGCGCCAGCAGCTTGTTGGGTGACTACGAGCAGTACTTC.